Given below is one T cell receptor (beta chain) in context. Its specificity is not known. The entry originates in a study of cytomegalovirus exposure and HLA in healthy donors. The overall study: Most donors, more than 80% of a few hundred genotyped, fell in the Caucasian-associated ancestry cluster.

Regarding the study as a whole: A later analysis appeared to link common viral pathogens to several of the most significant clusters. Accurate prediction of most subjects' HLA-A and HLA-B alleles from TCR beta sequences was reported. Cytomegalovirus association was assigned to some 160 TCR beta chains.

Vbeta (60) and Jbeta (13) primers were used in the PCR. Profiling relied on immunoSEQ multiplex PCR, and the TCRdb table lists in-frame clones only, not all of them. This table holds 140,000 or so clones, 65% to 90% found once. CDR1 is SGHVS, CDR2 FNYEAQ, per germline. There are 12 residues in the CDR3. Trimming stripped 5 bases from V and 9 bases from J, with 11 bases between. The source is a woman in her twenties or thirties in good health and CMV-seronegative. The V call is TRBV7-6, the J call TRBJ2-1, with D possibly being TRBD1 (6 bases). The sample consisted of PBMCs. In DNA form, the CDR3 reads TGTGCCAGCAGCCAAACAGGGTTTGAGCAGTTCTTC. Protein: CASSQTGFEQFF.